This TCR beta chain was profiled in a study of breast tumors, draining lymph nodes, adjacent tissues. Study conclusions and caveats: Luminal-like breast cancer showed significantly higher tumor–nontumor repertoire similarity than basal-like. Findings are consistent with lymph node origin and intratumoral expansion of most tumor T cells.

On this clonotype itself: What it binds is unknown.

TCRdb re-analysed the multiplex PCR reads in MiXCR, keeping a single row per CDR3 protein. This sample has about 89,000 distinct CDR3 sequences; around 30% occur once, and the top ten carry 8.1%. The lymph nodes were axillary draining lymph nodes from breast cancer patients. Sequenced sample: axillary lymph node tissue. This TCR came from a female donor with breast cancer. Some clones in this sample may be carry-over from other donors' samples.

CDR3 residues: CASSLAQGDEAFF. The CDR3 nucleotides are TGTGCCAGCAGCTTGGCACAGGGGGATGAAGCTTTCTTT. This chain connects TRBV5-8 to TRBJ1-1, with 8 bases matching TRBD1. The CDR3 has 13 residues. The germline V gene encodes CDR1 SGHTS and CDR2 YDEGEE. V shed 0 bases, J shed 7 bases, and the junction held 2 bases outside the gene matches.